These 18 T cell receptor beta chains were sequenced from one sample in a study of post-analysis software for immune sequencing data. Study-wide findings and caveats: About 5 TRBV segments were more frequent in patients than controls; TRBV5-6, TRBV5-1 and TRBV20-1 belonged to this group.

These receptors' targets are unknown. Each TCR beta cDNA library carried unique molecular identifiers. TCRdb reprocessed the PCR reads with MiXCR, giving one entry per CDR3 protein. The repertoire holds hundreds of thousands of distinct CDR3 sequences, roughly 30% seen once, with around 0.55% in the top ten. The material sequenced was blood. These receptors all stem from a girl aged 10 to 17 with multiple sclerosis.

This clonotype was seen only a few times. This chain uses TRBV2 with TRBJ2-1; no clear D. Germline V gene sequence: CDR1 SNHLY, CDR2 FYNNEI. CDR3 length: 16 residues. V lost 2 bases to trimming and J lost 0 bases, with 11 bases between them. This CDR3 is CASSETLWLSYNEQFF. The DNA for the CDR3 is TGTGCCAGCAGTGAAACACTGTGGCTCTCCTACAATGAGCAGTTCTTC.

This clonotype was detected only once. The chain recombines TRBV14 with TRBJ1-2; D unresolved. The CDR3 contains 13 residues. Per germline, CDR1 SGHDN and CDR2 FVKESK. V was trimmed by 4 bases and J by 6 bases, leaving 12 bases between them. The CDR3 DNA reads TGTGCCAGCAGCCCATATACAAAGGATGGCTACACCTTC. Encoded protein: CASSPYTKDGYTF.

The rearrangement uses TRBV7-8 and TRBJ1-1; TRBD1 aligns across 8 bases. This CDR3 contains 19 residues. Germline CDR1 SGHVS, CDR2 FQNEAQ. The ends lost 0 bases at V and 0 bases at J; junction bases unmatched: 12. CDR3 region: CASSLALSGTGGMNTEAFF. Here the CDR3 DNA reads TGTGCCAGCAGCTTAGCGCTATCCGGGACAGGAGGCATGAACACTGAAGCTTTCTTT.

This clonotype came up a few times. CDR3 in DNA: TGCGCCAGCAGCATAAGGACAGCTAGCACAGATACGCAGTATTTT. It codes for CASSIRTASTDTQYF. The gene calls are TRBV5-1 and TRBJ2-3, with D possibly TRBD1 on 6 matching bases. Per germline, CDR1 SGHRS and CDR2 YFSETQ. Trimming took 4 bases from V and 0 from J, leaving 12 bases between them. This CDR3 is 15 amino acids long.

This clonotype was found a few times. The chain couples TRBV13 to TRBJ1-1; D remains unclear. The CDR3 has 14 amino acids. CDR1 PRHDT and CDR2 FYEKMQ come from the germline V gene (reference sequence). The V end lost 5 bases, the J end lost 2 bases, and 12 bases lay between the germline ends. This CDR3 reads CASSHIGRNTEAFF. The DNA for the CDR3 is TGTGCCAGCAGCCATATAGGGAGAAACACTGAAGCTTTCTTT.

This clonotype was seen more than once but under ten times. The V call is TRBV12-3 or TRBV12-4, the J call TRBJ2-1, with 9 nucleotides matching TRBD2. Trimming cost V 6 bases and J 5 bases; bases outside gene matches: 11. The CDR3 is 16 amino acids. CDR3 region: CASSPPGLASHNEQFF. In DNA, the CDR3 is TGTGCCAGCAGCCCCCCTGGACTAGCGTCTCACAATGAGCAGTTCTTC.

The chain uses TRBV5-1 and TRBJ1-4; D gene unclear. The V and J ends lost 2 bases and 6 bases respectively, with 14 bases between them. CDR1 is SGHRS and CDR2 is YFSETQ in the germline V gene. The CDR3 length is 15 residues. The CDR3 DNA is TGCGCCAGCAGCTTCGTAGGCCAGACCGATGAAAAACTGTTTTTT. Translation: CASSFVGQTDEKLFF.

The chain couples TRBV6-6 to TRBJ2-3; D is undetermined. The germline V gene has CDR1 MNHNY and CDR2 SVGAGI (reference sequence). The CDR3 sequence is 14 residues long. The V gene lost 6 bases and the J gene lost 1 base, with 11 bases spanning the gap. The CDR3 spells CASRSLRRTDTQYF. CDR3 nucleotides: TGTGCCAGCAGGAGTCTAAGGCGCACAGATACGCAGTATTTT.

The chain employs TRBV20-1 and TRBJ2-3, with 10 bases aligning to TRBD2. The length of the CDR3 is 15 residues. V shed 7 bases and J 8 bases; nucleotides not matched to a gene: 15. Germline V gives CDR1 DFQATT, CDR2 SNEGSKA (reference sequence). The CDR3 DNA follows: TGCAGTGTAAGCGGTCGAGCGGGGGGGGAAGGTACGCAGTATTTT. Its protein is CSVSGRAGGEGTQYF.

This chain uses TRBV3-1 with TRBJ1-1; perhaps TRBD1 as D (5 bases). The CDR3 sequence is 12 residues long. The germline V gene has CDR1 LGHDT and CDR2 YNNKEL (reference sequence). The V end lost 1 base, the J end lost 8 bases, and 8 bases lay between the germline ends. The CDR3, as DNA: TGTGCCAGCAGCCAAGTAGGGGAAGAAGCTTTCTTT. Translation gives CASSQVGEEAFF.

The rearrangement uses TRBV20-1 and TRBJ2-1; D is unresolved. Trimming took 0 bases from V and 9 from J, leaving 15 bases between them. The germline CDR1 and CDR2 sequences are DFQATT and SNEGSKA (reference sequence). CDR3 size: 14 residues. The CDR3 loop reads CSARERLGYGEQFF. The CDR3 DNA reads as TGCAGTGCTAGAGAGAGATTAGGGTATGGTGAGCAGTTCTTC.

CDR3 sequence reads: CSARDWTGIDTNEKLFF. As DNA, the CDR3 is TGCAGTGCTAGAGATTGGACAGGAATCGACACTAATGAAAAACTGTTTTTT. J is TRBJ1-4 and V is TRBV20-1, with TRBD1 matching 7 bases. J was trimmed by 2 bases and V by 0 bases; bases with no gene match: 9. The CDR3 has 17 residues. Germline V gene sequence: CDR1 DFQATT, CDR2 SNEGSKA (reference sequence).

This clonotype was recorded once. This CDR3 reads CASSLSVGAGTEAFF. The CDR3 DNA reads as TGTGCCAGCAGCTTAAGTGTGGGGGCGGGCACTGAAGCTTTCTTT. The chain employs TRBV7-2 and TRBJ1-1, with D possibly being TRBD1 (6 bases). V lost 2 bases to trimming and J lost 4 bases, with 14 bases between them. The CDR3 covers 15 residues. CDR1 SGHTA and CDR2 FQGNSA come from the germline V gene.

The V call is TRBV21-1, the J call TRBJ2-5. TRBV21-1 is a listed pseudogene. The CDR3 runs to 14 residues. CDR3 DNA: TGTGCCAGCAGCATGAGACGGAAACAAGAGACCCAGTACTTC. This gives the protein CASSMRRKQETQYF.

The CDR3 DNA is TGCGCCAGCAGTGGGGGTAGAGGCAGGTCCGTCACTGAAGCTTTCTTT. It codes for CASSGGRGRSVTEAFF. The chain recombines TRBV4-1 with TRBJ1-1; TRBD1 is a possible D gene (5 bases). From germline, CDR1 is MGHRA and CDR2 YSYEKL. With 6 bases removed from V and 4 bases from J, the gap between germline ends came to 21 bases. The CDR3 runs to 16 residues.

In this sample, this clonotype turned up many times. This chain uses TRBV20-1 with TRBJ2-3; 8 bases fit TRBD2. The CDR3 is made up of 12 amino acids. Germline CDR1 DFQATT, CDR2 SNEGSKA (reference sequence). J gave up 7 bases and V 6 bases, and 6 bases lay outside the gene matches. CDR3 nucleotide sequence: TGCAGTGCCAAAGGCGGGGGGAATACGCAGTATTTT. Translation: CSAKGGGNTQYF.

As for this clonotype: At one end the junction does not follow the germline gene, possibly because of a read error. This chain uses TRBV20-1 with TRBJ2-1; the D call may be TRBD1 or TRBD2 (5 bases each). The CDR3 is made up of 12 amino acids. Looked up from germline, CDR1 is DFQATT and CDR2 is SNEGSKA (reference sequence). Written as DNA, the CDR3 is TGCAGTGCAAGAGGGGAAAGGTTAGAGCAGTTCTTC. Translated: CSARGERLEQFF.

This chain connects TRBV6-2 or TRBV6-3 to TRBJ2-7; 9 bases fit TRBD2. V was pared by 0 bases and J by 7 bases, with 13 bases of the junction left unmatched. This CDR3 is 17 amino acids long. The V gene's germline CDR1 is MNHEY and CDR2 SVGEGT. The CDR3: CASSYSRLAAPPVEQYF. The CDR3, as DNA: TGTGCCAGCAGTTACTCGAGACTAGCGGCGCCTCCAGTGGAGCAGTACTTC.